This section outlines one T cell receptor beta chain sequence together with its context. Its target is unknown. This sample is drawn from a study of vaccination and CD4 T cells after COVID-19. Regarding the study as a whole: Among convalescent patients, a median roughly 88% of reactive clones emerged only after vaccination.

The CDR3 has 14 residues. Germline V gene lookup returns CDR1 MDHEN and CDR2 SYDVKM. The V and J ends lost 5 bases and 0 bases respectively, with 8 bases between them. The Oncomine TCR Beta short-read assay was applied to DNA of cultured CD4+ T cells. The source of extracted genomic DNA was cultured CD4+ T cells. Each CDR3 protein gets one entry after TCRdb re-called the PCR reads with MiXCR. The table lists 14,000 to 15,000 distinct CDR3 sequences, roughly 75% of them singletons, with approximately 10% in the top ten. Treatment: approximately 9-day PBMC culture with coronavirus spike peptide pools or control peptides (ViraFEST assay). Culture conditions combined 2.2 million or so PBMCs per well with roughly 10 IU/ml IL-2 and 8 to 10 ug/ml peptide pools.

This chain links TRBV28 with TRBJ1-3; tentative D call: TRBD1 (6 bases). The receptor comes from a human donor who had recovered from COVID-19. Source material: CD4+ T cells from blood, cultured in vitro. The CDR3 reads CASSVGGSGNTIYF. In DNA, the CDR3 is TGTGCCAGCAGTGTAGGGGGCTCTGGAAACACCATATATTTT. The variable domain in full, with the rest retrieved from reference TRBV28 and TRBJ1-3, is DVKVTQSSRYLVKRTGEKVFLECVQDMDHENMFWYRQDPGLGLRLIYFSYDVKMKEKGDIPEGYSVSREKKERFSLILESASTNQTSMYLCASSVGGSGNTIYFGEGSWLTVV.